The sequence of this T cell receptor (beta chain) was determined in a study of blood T cells in healthy people across ages. This clonotype has just a few counts. PCR was performed a second time for roughly 7 to 11 cycles using a sample-barcoded 5' primer and a J-beta primer mix. One entry per CDR3 protein, called by TCRdb with MiXCR from the 5' RACE reads. The sample includes some 1.8 million distinct CDR3 sequences, about 39% of them seen just once. CDR1 is ENHRY, CDR2 SYGVKD, per germline. Trimming shortened V by 2 bases and J by 2 bases, and 5 bases separated the two germline ends. CDR3 length: 13 amino acids.

The material sequenced was blood. The chain has TRBV10-3 and TRBJ2-3; no firm D call. The TCR sequence derives from a human donor in good health. Written as DNA, the CDR3 is TGTGCCATCAGTGAGAGATACACAGATACGCAGTATTTT. It codes for CAISERYTDTQYF.